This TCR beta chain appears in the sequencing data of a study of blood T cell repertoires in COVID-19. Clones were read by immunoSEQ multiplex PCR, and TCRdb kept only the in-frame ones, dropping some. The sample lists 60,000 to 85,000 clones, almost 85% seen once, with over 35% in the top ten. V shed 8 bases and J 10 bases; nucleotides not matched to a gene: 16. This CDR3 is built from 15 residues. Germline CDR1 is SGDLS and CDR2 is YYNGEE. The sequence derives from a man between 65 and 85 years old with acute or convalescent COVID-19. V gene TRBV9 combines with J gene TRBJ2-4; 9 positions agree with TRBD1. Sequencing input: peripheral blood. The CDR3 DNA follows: TGTGCCAGTGGGGGAATCGGACAGGGGCCAGGTATTCAGTACTTC. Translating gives CASGGIGQGPGIQYF.